Shown below are 5 T cell receptor beta chains from a single sample sequenced in a study of T cell responses to AZD1222 COVID-19 vaccine. Assay: immunoSEQ multiplex PCR; the TCRdb copy retains only in-frame clones and omits some. Here the sample spans about 150,000 clones, 90% being singletons. The source was peripheral blood, collected on day 0 of AZD1222 vaccination. The source is an adult in good health.

The rearrangement links TRBV4-1 to TRBJ1-1; 8 bases are a match to TRBD1. CDR3 length: 19 residues. Trimming took 0 bases from V and 5 from J; bases not matched to a gene: 17. Germline V CDR1 and CDR2: MGHRA, YSYEKL. The CDR3 nucleotides read TGCGCCAGCAGCCAAGAACCCTTCCAGGGGGCGAGGGTAAGGACTGAAGCTTTCTTT. Translation gives CASSQEPFQGARVRTEAFF.

The chain combines TRBV28 with TRBJ2-1; weak D call: TRBD1 (5 bases). The V gene lost 7 bases and the J gene lost 11 bases, with 27 bases spanning the gap. The CDR3 totals 16 residues. CDR1 is MDHEN and CDR2 is SYDVKM in the germline V gene. The DNA of the CDR3 is TGTGCCAGCACTTCGATCAGGCAGGGTTTTTTCCCGAAGCAGTTCTTC. It yields the protein CASTSIRQGFFPKQFF.

V is TRBV6-5 and J is TRBJ1-5; D call uncertain. This CDR3 is built from 15 residues. The germline V and J ends were trimmed by 0 bases and 0 bases, with 6 bases remaining between them. CDR1 is MNHEY and CDR2 is SVGAGI in the germline V gene. CDR3 sequence reads: CASSYSWGSNQPQHF. The CDR3 DNA reads TGTGCCAGCAGTTACTCATGGGGTAGCAATCAGCCCCAGCATTTT.

This clone showed up just once. The gene calls are TRBV12-5 and TRBJ2-5; TRBD2 aligns across 13 bases. The V segment lost 6 bases and the J segment 4 bases; nucleotides outside the gene matches: 5. Germline V gives CDR1 LGHNT, CDR2 FRNRAP. The CDR3 totals 15 residues. The CDR3 protein is CASGRTSGSRETQYF. CDR3 bases: TGTGCTAGTGGCAGGACTAGCGGGAGTAGAGAGACCCAGTACTTC. The full variable domain, its missing parts supplied by reference TRBV12-5 and TRBJ2-5, is DARVTQTPRHKVTEMGQEVTMRCQPILGHNTVFWYRQTMMQGLELLAYFRNRAPLDDSGMPKDRFSAEMPDATLATLKIQPSEPRDSAVYFCASGRTSGSRETQYFGPGTRLLVL.

The rearrangement links TRBV7-9 to TRBJ1-6; unclear D gene. Germline V gene lookup returns CDR1 SEHNR and CDR2 FQNEAQ (reference sequence). The CDR3 contains 15 residues. The V end lost 5 bases, the J end lost 6 bases, and 14 bases lay between the germline ends. The CDR3 sequence is CASSAHRGLNSPLHF. CDR3 DNA sequence: TGTGCCAGCAGCGCACATAGAGGCCTTAATTCACCCCTCCACTTT.